This is a list of T cell receptor beta chains from one sample in a study of blood T cell repertoires in COVID-19. This table comes from immunoSEQ multiplex PCR, and its TCRdb copy is limited to in-frame clones, with some not included. The repertoire has about 40,000 clones, approximately 86% of them found once; the top ten carry 20% to 25%. The specimen was peripheral blood. Every receptor here comes from a man aged 55 to 70 with acute or convalescent COVID-19. CDR3s include the opening cysteine and the closing phenylalanine or tryptophan. The order of the fields is V gene, clone size, J gene, D gene, CDR3 protein, CDR3 DNA. A D gene is named only where the DNA matches it firmly. Only some rows state a clone size, as once, few, many or a class for expanded clones.

>TRBV24-1|once|TRBJ2-2|.
CATSDFSYRTGELFF
TGTGCCACCAGTGATTTTAGCTACCGCACCGGGGAGCTGTTTTTT
>TRBV27|.|TRBJ1-4|.
CASSLWAGGDIEKLFF
TGTGCCAGCAGTTTATGGGCGGGGGGGGATATTGAAAAACTGTTTTTT
>TRBV19|.|TRBJ2-7|.
CASSNTGGTVSYEQYF
TGTGCCAGTAGTAATACCGGCGGGACAGTCTCCTACGAGCAGTACTTC
>TRBV19|.|TRBJ1-2|.
CASSIGGGRANYGYTF
TGTGCCAGTAGTATCGGCGGGGGGCGAGCTAACTATGGCTACACCTTC
>TRBV9|.|TRBJ1-3|.
CASSVDVGRGNTIYF
TGTGCCAGCAGCGTAGATGTGGGCCGAGGAAACACCATATATTTT
>TRBV5-4|.|TRBJ1-4|.
CASSNNREQKLFF
TGTGCCAGCAGCAACAACCGGGAGCAAAAACTGTTTTTT
>TRBV10-2|.|TRBJ1-5|.
CASSESAVSNQPQHF
TGCGCCAGCAGTGAGTCGGCGGTAAGCAATCAGCCCCAGCATTTT
>TRBV12-3/TRBV12-4|.|TRBJ1-4|.
CASSGINEKLFF
TGTGCCAGCAGCGGGATAAATGAAAAACTGTTTTTT
>TRBV9|.|TRBJ2-5|TRBD1
CASRANRGDSETQYF
TGTGCCAGCAGAGCGAACAGGGGGGATTCAGAGACCCAGTACTTC
>TRBV11-3|.|TRBJ2-2|.
CASSPSYPPGELFF
TGTGCCAGCAGCCCGAGCTACCCTCCCGGGGAGCTGTTTTTT
>TRBV27|.|TRBJ1-5|TRBD1
CASSLRTGVSNQPQHF
TGTGCCAGCAGTCTCCGGACAGGGGTAAGCAATCAGCCCCAGCATTTT
>TRBV2|.|TRBJ2-5|.
CASSDRYRETQYF
TGTGCCAGCAGTGACCGCTATCGAGAGACCCAGTACTTC
>TRBV29-1|.|TRBJ2-5|TRBD1
CSVERTGGRETQYF
TGCAGCGTTGAACGGACAGGGGGTAGGGAGACCCAGTACTTC
>TRBV7-2|.|TRBJ2-1|.
CASSISFRNEQFF
TGTGCCAGCAGCATAAGTTTCCGGAATGAGCAGTTCTTC
>TRBV24-1|once|TRBJ2-2|TRBD1
CATSDRDSPNTGELFF
TGTGCCACCAGTGATCGGGACAGCCCGAACACCGGGGAGCTGTTTTTT
>TRBV7-2|.|TRBJ2-4|.
CASRAGSLAKNIQYF
TGTGCCAGCAGGGCGGGGAGTTTAGCCAAAAACATTCAGTACTTC
>TRBV2|.|TRBJ1-5|.
CASRTLSAGNQPQHF
TGTGCCAGCAGGACCCTTTCGGCGGGCAATCAGCCCCAGCATTTT
>TRBV28|.|TRBJ2-1|TRBD2
CASSRRSASGGAYNEQFF
TGTGCCAGCAGTCGCCGTTCGGCTAGCGGGGGGGCCTACAATGAGCAGTTCTTC
>TRBV13|.|TRBJ1-2|.
CASSLRTTLYGYTF
TGTGCCAGCAGCTTAAGGACAACCCTCTATGGCTACACCTTC
>TRBV5-4|.|TRBJ2-3|.
CASSPQLAGSDTQYF
TGTGCCAGCAGCCCCCAGCTAGCAGGCTCAGATACGCAGTATTTT
>TRBV27|.|TRBJ1-6|.
CASKRGDSPLHF
TGTGCCAGCAAACGGGGGGACTCACCCCTCCACTTT
>TRBV14|once|TRBJ1-1|TRBD1
CASSSTGGTEAFF
TGTGCCAGCAGTTCTACAGGGGGCACTGAAGCTTTCTTT
>TRBV18|.|TRBJ1-3|.
CASSPEGIAGNTIYF
TGTGCCAGCTCACCGGAGGGAATTGCTGGAAACACCATATATTTT
>TRBV10-1|few|TRBJ2-2|TRBD2
CASSPAGGTGELFF
TGCGCCAGCAGTCCGGCGGGAGGCACCGGGGAGCTGTTTTTT
>TRBV5-1|.|TRBJ1-1|.
CASSMELLVGEAFF
TGCGCCAGCAGCATGGAACTGCTTGTCGGTGAAGCTTTCTTT
>TRBV30|.|TRBJ2-5|TRBD2
CAWESTSGTWVETQYF
TGTGCCTGGGAATCGACTAGCGGGACCTGGGTAGAGACCCAGTACTTC
>TRBV19|.|TRBJ2-3|.
CASSILGSDTQYF
TGTGCCAGTAGTATACTAGGCTCAGATACGCAGTATTTT
>TRBV30|.|TRBJ1-1|TRBD1
CAWIPTTGVRTEAFF
TGTGCCTGGATCCCCACGACAGGGGTACGGACTGAAGCTTTCTTT
>TRBV5-1|.|TRBJ1-1|TRBD1
CASSQQGETEAFF
TGCGCCAGCAGCCAACAGGGGGAAACTGAAGCTTTCTTT
>TRBV12-5|.|TRBJ1-2|.
CASGWGSNYGYTF
TGTGCTAGTGGTTGGGGCAGCAACTATGGCTACACCTTC
>TRBV24-1|.|TRBJ1-6|TRBD1
CATSDRNYNSPLHF
TGTGCCACCTCGGACAGGAACTATAATTCACCCCTCCACTTT
>TRBV6-6|.|TRBJ2-3|.
CASKFPQGRGRDTQYF
TGTGCCAGCAAGTTTCCCCAGGGGCGAGGTCGGGATACGCAGTATTTT
>TRBV15|.|TRBJ1-4|.
CATSTYREKLFF
TGTGCCACCAGCACATATAGAGAAAAACTGTTTTTT
>TRBV27|.|TRBJ1-1|TRBD1
CASSTGGLYRAFF
TGTGCCAGCAGTACAGGGGGCCTCTATAGGGCTTTCTTT
>TRBV27|.|TRBJ1-5|.
CASSFSGEPQHF
TGTGCCAGCAGTTTCAGCGGGGAGCCCCAGCATTTT
>TRBV5-1|.|TRBJ1-3|.
CASSLAEQGTIYF
TGCGCCAGCAGCTTGGCGGAACAGGGTACCATATATTTT
>TRBV11-3|.|TRBJ1-1|TRBD1
CASGQTGINTEAFF
TGTGCCAGCGGACAGACAGGGATTAACACTGAAGCTTTCTTT
>TRBV28|.|TRBJ2-1|TRBD2
CATAGLAGAYNEQFF
TGTGCCACCGCCGGCCTAGCGGGAGCGTACAATGAGCAGTTCTTC
>TRBV18|.|TRBJ1-5|TRBD1
CASSMGQADQPQHF
TGTGCCAGCTCAATGGGACAGGCCGATCAGCCCCAGCATTTT
>TRBV2|.|TRBJ1-1|TRBD1
CASSWDREQDAFF
TGTGCCAGCAGTTGGGACAGGGAGCAGGATGCTTTCTTT
>TRBV30|.|TRBJ2-3|.
CAWSAGGPTDTQYF
TGTGCCTGGAGTGCGGGGGGCCCCACAGATACGCAGTATTTT
>TRBV5-1|.|TRBJ2-7|.
CASSLAGVANEQYF
TGCGCCAGCAGCTTGGCCGGGGTAGCAAACGAGCAGTACTTC
>TRBV11-2|.|TRBJ2-3|TRBD2
CASSKGLAGKDTQYF
TGTGCCAGCAGCAAGGGACTAGCGGGGAAAGATACGCAGTATTTT
>TRBV5-1|.|TRBJ1-2|TRBD1
CASSSKQGSVDGYTF
TGCGCCAGCAGCTCTAAACAGGGGTCCGTCGATGGCTACACCTTC
>TRBV5-1|.|TRBJ1-4|.
CASSLPDEKLFF
TGCGCCAGCAGCTTGCCCGATGAAAAACTGTTTTTT
>TRBV3-1/TRBV3-2|few|TRBJ2-1|TRBD2
CASTGTSGRSYNEQFF
TGTGCCAGCACTGGGACTAGCGGGAGAAGTTACAATGAGCAGTTCTTC
>TRBV6-5|.|TRBJ2-1|.
CASSYSIADSYNEQFF
TGTGCCAGCAGTTACTCGATAGCAGACTCCTACAATGAGCAGTTCTTC
>TRBV7-9|.|TRBJ2-1|TRBD2
CASSLSLAGGDEQFF
TGTGCCAGCAGCCTAAGTCTAGCGGGAGGGGACGAGCAGTTCTTC
>TRBV30|.|TRBJ1-1|TRBD1
CAWRRLSGTVNTEAFF
TGTGCCTGGAGGAGGCTCTCCGGGACAGTTAACACTGAAGCTTTCTTT
>TRBV7-7|.|TRBJ1-1|.
CASSRQPNTEAFF
TGTGCTAGCAGCCGACAGCCGAACACTGAAGCTTTCTTT
>TRBV5-4|.|TRBJ2-7|.
CASSQNSVTGQHEQYF
TGTGCCAGCAGCCAAAATTCGGTAACAGGACAGCACGAGCAGTACTTC
>TRBV11-2|.|TRBJ2-7|TRBD1
CASSLVGTATYEQYF
TGTGCCAGCAGCTTAGTCGGGACAGCTACCTACGAGCAGTACTTC
>TRBV28|.|TRBJ2-7|.
CASSFQNYEQYF
TGTGCCAGCAGTTTCCAGAACTACGAGCAGTACTTC
>TRBV24-1|.|TRBJ1-2|TRBD1
CATSDIQGPNYGYTF
TGTGCCACCAGTGACATACAGGGGCCTAACTATGGCTACACCTTC
>TRBV5-1|.|TRBJ2-7|.
CASRPLAGPGEQYF
TGCGCCAGCAGACCGCTGGCCGGGCCGGGAGAGCAGTACTTC
>TRBV15|.|TRBJ1-5|TRBD1
CATSRAGTDSNQPQHF
TGTGCCACCAGCAGAGCGGGGACAGATAGCAATCAGCCCCAGCATTTT
>TRBV4-1|.|TRBJ2-5|TRBD2
CASSQGNSGREGETQYF
TGCGCCAGCAGCCAAGGTAATAGCGGGAGAGAAGGAGAGACCCAGTACTTC
>TRBV5-4|.|TRBJ2-5|.
CASSQPQQGRETQYF
TGTGCCAGCAGCCAACCCCAACAGGGCAGGGAGACCCAGTACTTC
>TRBV19|.|TRBJ1-2|.
CASSISLQGRNYGYTF
TGTGCCAGTAGTATTTCGCTCCAGGGCCGAAACTATGGCTACACCTTC